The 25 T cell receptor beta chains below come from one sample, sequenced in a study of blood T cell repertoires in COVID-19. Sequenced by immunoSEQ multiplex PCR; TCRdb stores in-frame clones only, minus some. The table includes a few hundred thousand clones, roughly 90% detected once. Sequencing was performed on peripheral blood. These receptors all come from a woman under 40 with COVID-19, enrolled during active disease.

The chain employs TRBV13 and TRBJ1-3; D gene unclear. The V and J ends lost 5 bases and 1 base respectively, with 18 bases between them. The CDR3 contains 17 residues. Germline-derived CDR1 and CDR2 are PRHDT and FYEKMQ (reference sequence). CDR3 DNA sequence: TGTGCCAGCAGCCCCAGTTTTGGCAGGTCTTCTGGAAACACCATATATTTT. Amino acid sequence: CASSPSFGRSSGNTIYF.

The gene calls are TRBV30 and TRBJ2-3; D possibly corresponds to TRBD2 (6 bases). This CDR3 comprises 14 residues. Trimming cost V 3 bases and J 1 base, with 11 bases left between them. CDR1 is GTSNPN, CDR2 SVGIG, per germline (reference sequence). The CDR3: CAWSRDWGTDTQYF. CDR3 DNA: TGTGCCTGGAGCCGGGACTGGGGCACAGATACGCAGTATTTT.

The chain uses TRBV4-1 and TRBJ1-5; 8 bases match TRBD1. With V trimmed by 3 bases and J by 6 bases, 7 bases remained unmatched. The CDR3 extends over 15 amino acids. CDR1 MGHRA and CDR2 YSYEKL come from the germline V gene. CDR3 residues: CASSQNAGGIQPQHF. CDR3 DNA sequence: TGCGCCAGCAGCCAGAACGCAGGGGGCATTCAGCCCCAGCATTTT.

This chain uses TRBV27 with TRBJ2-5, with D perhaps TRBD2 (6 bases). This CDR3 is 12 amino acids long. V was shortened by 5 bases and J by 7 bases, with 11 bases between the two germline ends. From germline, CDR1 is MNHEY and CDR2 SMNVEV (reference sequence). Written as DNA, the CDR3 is TGTGCCAGCAGTCGGGGGTTGGGGACCCAGTACTTC. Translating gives CASSRGLGTQYF.

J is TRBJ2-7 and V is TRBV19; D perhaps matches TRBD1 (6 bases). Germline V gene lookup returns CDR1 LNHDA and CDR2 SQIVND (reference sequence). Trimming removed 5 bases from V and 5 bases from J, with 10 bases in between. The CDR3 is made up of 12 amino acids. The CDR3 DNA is TGTGCCAGTAGTGACAGGCCGCACGAGCAGTACTTC. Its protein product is CASSDRPHEQYF.

CDR3 DNA: TGTGCCAGTAGCCTTCCGGAGGGAGGGCCAAGTGAGCAGTTCTTC. It specifies CASSLPEGGPSEQFF. This sequence joins TRBV19 and TRBJ2-1; 7 bases map to TRBD2. The V gene's germline CDR1 is LNHDA and CDR2 SQIVND (reference sequence). The CDR3 extends over 15 amino acids. The trim removed 6 bases at V and 9 bases at J, leaving 14 bases unmatched.

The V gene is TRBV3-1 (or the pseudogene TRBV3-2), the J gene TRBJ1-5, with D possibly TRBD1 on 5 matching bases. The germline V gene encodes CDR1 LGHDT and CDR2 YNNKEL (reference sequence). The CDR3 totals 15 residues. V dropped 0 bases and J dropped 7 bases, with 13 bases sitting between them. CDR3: CASSQDSVGGQPQHF. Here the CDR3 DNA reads TGTGCCAGCAGCCAAGATTCTGTGGGGGGGCAGCCCCAGCATTTT.

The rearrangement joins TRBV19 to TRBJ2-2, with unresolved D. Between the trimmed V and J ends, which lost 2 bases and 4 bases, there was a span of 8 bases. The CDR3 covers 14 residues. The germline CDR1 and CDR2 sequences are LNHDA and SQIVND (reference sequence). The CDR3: CASSILLVTGELFF. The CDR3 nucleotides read TGTGCCAGTAGTATATTACTCGTCACCGGGGAGCTGTTTTTT.

The CDR3 protein is CASSTRSGPREPQHF. The CDR3 nucleotides read TGTGCCAGTAGTACCCGATCGGGCCCCAGGGAGCCCCAGCATTTT. This chain links TRBV19 with TRBJ1-5; D might be TRBD1 (5 bases). The V gene lost 4 bases and the J gene lost 8 bases, with 18 bases spanning the gap. Germline V gives CDR1 LNHDA, CDR2 SQIVND (reference sequence). CDR3 length equals 15 residues.

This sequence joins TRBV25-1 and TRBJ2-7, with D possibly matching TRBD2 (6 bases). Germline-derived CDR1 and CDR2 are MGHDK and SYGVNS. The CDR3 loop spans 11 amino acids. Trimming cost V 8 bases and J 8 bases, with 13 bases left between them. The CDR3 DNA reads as TGTGCCAGCGTAGGAGGGCTCAAGCAGTACTTC. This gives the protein CASVGGLKQYF.

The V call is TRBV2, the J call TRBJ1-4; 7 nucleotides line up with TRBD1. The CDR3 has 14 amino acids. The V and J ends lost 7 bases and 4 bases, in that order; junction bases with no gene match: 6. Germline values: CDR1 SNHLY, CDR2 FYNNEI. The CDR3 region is CASKTGQNNEKLFF. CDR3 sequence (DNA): TGTGCCAGCAAGACGGGACAGAATAATGAAAAACTGTTTTTT.

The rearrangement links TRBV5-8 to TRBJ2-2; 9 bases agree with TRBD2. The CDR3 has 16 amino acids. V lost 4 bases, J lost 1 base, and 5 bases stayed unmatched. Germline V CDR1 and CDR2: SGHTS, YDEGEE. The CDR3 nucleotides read TGTGCCAGCAGCCCTAAGACTAGCGGGAACACCGGGGAGCTGTTTTTT. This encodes CASSPKTSGNTGELFF. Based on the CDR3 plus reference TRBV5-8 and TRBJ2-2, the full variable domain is EAGVTQSPTHLIKTRGQQATLRCSPISGHTSVYWYQQALGLGLQFLLWYDEGEERNRGNFPPRFSGRQFPNYSSELNVNALELEDSALYLCASSPKTSGNTGELFFGEGSRLTVL.

CDR3 coding DNA: TGTGCCAGCAGCTCAGCCGGGACAGGGATATATGGCTACACCTTC. It yields the protein CASSSAGTGIYGYTF. This chain connects TRBV5-8 to TRBJ1-2; 9 nucleotides agree with TRBD1. CDR1 and CDR2 (germline): SGHTS, YDEGEE. Trimming cost V 3 bases and J 5 bases; bases outside gene matches: 8. The CDR3 spans 15 residues.

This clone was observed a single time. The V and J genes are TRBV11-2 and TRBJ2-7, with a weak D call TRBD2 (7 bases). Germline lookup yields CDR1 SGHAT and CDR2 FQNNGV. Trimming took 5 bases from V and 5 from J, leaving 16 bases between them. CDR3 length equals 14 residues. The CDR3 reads CASSRWVGGDEQYF. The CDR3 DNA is TGTGCCAGCAGCCGCTGGGTAGGGGGGGACGAGCAGTACTTC.

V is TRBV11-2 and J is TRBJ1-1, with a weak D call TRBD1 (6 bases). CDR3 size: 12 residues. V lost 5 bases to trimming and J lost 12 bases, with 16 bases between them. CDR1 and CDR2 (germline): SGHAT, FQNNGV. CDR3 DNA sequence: TGTGCCAGCAGCGTCTTGGGGGCTCAACCTTTCTTT. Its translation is CASSVLGAQPFF.

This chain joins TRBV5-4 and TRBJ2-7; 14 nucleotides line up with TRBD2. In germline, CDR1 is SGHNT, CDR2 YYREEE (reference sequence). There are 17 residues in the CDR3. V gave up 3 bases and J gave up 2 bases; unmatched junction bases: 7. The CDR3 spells CASSSGTSGRNAYEQYF. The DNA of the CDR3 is TGTGCCAGCAGCTCCGGGACTAGCGGGAGAAACGCCTACGAGCAGTACTTC. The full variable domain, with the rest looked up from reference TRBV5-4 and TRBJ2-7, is ETGVTQSPTHLIKTRGQQVTLRCSSQSGHNTVSWYQQALGQGPQFIFQYYREEENGRGNFPPRFSGLQFPNYSSELNVNALELDDSALYLCASSSGTSGRNAYEQYFGPGTRLTVT.

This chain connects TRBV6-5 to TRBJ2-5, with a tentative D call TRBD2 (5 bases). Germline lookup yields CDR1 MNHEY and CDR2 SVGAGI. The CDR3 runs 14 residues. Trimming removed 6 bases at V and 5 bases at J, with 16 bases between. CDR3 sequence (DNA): TGTGCCAGCAGGGAGGACGGTGGGAAGGAGACCCAGTACTTC. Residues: CASREDGGKETQYF.

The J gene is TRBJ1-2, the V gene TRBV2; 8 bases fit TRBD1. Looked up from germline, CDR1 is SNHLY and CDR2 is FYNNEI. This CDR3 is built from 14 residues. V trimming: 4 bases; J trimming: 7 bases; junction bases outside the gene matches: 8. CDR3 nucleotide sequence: TGTGCCAGCAGTGCAGCAGGGGGCGATCGTGGCTACACCTTC. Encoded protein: CASSAAGGDRGYTF.

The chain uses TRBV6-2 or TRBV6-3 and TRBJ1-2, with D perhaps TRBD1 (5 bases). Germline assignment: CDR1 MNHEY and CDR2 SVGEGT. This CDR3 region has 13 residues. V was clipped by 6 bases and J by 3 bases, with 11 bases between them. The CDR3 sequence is CASSGHFYYGYTF. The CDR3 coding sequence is TGTGCCAGCAGCGGACACTTTTACTATGGCTACACCTTC.

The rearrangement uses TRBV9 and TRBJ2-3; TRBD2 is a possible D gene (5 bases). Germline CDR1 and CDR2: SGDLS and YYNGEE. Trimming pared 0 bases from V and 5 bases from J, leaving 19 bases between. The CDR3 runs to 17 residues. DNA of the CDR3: TGTGCCAGCAGCGTAGCGGTTGTCGGCGGACTGGGAGATACGCAGTATTTT. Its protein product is CASSVAVVGGLGDTQYF. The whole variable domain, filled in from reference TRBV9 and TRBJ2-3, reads DSGVTQTPKHLITATGQRVTLRCSPRSGDLSVYWYQQSLDQGLQFLIQYYNGEERAKGNILERFSAQQFPDLHSELNLSSLELGDSALYFCASSVAVVGGLGDTQYFGPGTRLTVL.

The CDR3 protein is CASSLASGGTEAFF. CDR3 bases: TGCGCCAGCAGCTTGGCCTCCGGGGGCACTGAAGCTTTCTTT. The chain couples TRBV5-1 to TRBJ1-1; D is possibly TRBD1 (5 bases). Per the germline V gene, CDR1 is SGHRS and CDR2 is YFSETQ. There are 14 residues in the CDR3. Trimming took 0 bases from V and 4 from J, leaving 10 bases between them.

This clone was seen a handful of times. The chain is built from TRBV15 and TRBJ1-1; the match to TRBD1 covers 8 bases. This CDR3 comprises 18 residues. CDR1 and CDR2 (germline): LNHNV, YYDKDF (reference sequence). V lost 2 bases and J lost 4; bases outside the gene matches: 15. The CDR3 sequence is CATSRRTGGTILSTEAFF. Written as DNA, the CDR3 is TGTGCCACCAGCAGACGTACAGGGGGTACGATTTTGAGCACTGAAGCTTTCTTT.

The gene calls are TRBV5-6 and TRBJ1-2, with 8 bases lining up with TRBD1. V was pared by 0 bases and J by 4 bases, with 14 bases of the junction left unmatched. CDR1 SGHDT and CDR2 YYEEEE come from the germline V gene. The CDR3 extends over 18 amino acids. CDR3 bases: TGTGCCAGCAGCTTGGGGAGCGCAGGGGGCCGAGGGGCCTATGGCTACACCTTC. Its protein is CASSLGSAGGRGAYGYTF.

The DNA for the CDR3 is TGTGCCAGCAGCAAAGAGGGGGACAAGACTAATGAAAAACTGTTTTTT. It encodes CASSKEGDKTNEKLFF. This chain connects TRBV21-1 to TRBJ1-4; the tabulated D call, TRBD1, remains unverified against the DNA. TRBV21-1 is a known pseudogene. The CDR3 is 16 amino acids.

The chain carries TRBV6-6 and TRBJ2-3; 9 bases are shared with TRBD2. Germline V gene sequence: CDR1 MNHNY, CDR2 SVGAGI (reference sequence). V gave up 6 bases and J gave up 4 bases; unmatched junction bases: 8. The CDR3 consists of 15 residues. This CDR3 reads CASRHSGSSADTQYF. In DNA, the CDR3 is TGTGCCAGCAGGCATAGCGGGAGCTCGGCAGATACGCAGTATTTT.